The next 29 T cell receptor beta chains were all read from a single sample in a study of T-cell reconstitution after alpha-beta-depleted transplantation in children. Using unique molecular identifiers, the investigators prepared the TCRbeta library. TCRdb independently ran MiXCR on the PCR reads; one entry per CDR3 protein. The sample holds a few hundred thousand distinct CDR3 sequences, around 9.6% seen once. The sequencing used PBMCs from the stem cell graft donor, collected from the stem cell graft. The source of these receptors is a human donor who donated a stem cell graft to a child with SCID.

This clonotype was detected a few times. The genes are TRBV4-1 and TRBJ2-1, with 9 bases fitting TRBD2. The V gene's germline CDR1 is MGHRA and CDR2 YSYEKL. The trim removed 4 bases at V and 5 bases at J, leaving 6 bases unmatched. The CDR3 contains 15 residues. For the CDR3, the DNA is TGCGCCAGCAGCCTAATAGCGGGGGCCAACAATGAGCAGTTCTTC. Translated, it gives CASSLIAGANNEQFF.

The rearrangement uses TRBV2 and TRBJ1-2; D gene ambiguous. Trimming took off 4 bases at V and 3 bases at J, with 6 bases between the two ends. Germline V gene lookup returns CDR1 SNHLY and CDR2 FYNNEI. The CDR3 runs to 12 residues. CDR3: CASSGFDYGYTF. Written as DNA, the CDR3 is TGTGCCAGCAGTGGATTCGACTATGGCTACACCTTC.

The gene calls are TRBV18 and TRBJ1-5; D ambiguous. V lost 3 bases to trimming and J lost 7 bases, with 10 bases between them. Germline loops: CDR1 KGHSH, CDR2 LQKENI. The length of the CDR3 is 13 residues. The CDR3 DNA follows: TGTGCCAGCTCACCCGGGGATGGGCAGCCCCAGCATTTT. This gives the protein CASSPGDGQPQHF.

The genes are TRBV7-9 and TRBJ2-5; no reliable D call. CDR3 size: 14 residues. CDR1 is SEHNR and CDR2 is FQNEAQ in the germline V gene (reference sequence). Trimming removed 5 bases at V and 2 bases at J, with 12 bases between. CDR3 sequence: CASSPALSQETQYF. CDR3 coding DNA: TGTGCCAGCAGCCCTGCCCTGAGTCAAGAGACCCAGTACTTC.

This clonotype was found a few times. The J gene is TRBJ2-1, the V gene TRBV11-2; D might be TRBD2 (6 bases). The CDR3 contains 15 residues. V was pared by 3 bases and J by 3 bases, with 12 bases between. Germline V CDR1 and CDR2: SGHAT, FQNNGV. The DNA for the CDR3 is TGTGCCAGCAGCTTGGCCGGGGACTTCTACAATGAGCAGTTCTTC. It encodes CASSLAGDFYNEQFF. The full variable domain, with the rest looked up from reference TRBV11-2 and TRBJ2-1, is EAGVAQSPRYKIIEKRQSVAFWCNPISGHATLYWYQQILGQGPKLLIQFQNNGVVDDSQLPKDRFSAERLKGVDSTLKIQPAKLEDSAVYLCASSLAGDFYNEQFFGPGTRLTVL.

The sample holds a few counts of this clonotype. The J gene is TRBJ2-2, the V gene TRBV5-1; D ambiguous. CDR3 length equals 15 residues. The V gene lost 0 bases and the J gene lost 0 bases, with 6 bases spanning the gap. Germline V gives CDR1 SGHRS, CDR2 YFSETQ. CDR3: CASSLATTNTGELFF. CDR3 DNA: TGCGCCAGCAGCTTGGCTACCACGAACACCGGGGAGCTGTTTTTT. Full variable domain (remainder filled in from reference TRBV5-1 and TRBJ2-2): KAGVTQTPRYLIKTRGQQVTLSCSPISGHRSVSWYQQTPGQGLQFLFEYFSETQRNKGNFPGRFSGRQFSNSRSEMNVSTLELGDSALYLCASSLATTNTGELFFGEGSRLTVL.

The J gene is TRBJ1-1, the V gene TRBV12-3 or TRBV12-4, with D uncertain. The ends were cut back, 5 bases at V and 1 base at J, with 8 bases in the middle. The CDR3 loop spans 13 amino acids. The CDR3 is CASSTTSNTEAFF. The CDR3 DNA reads TGTGCCAGCAGTACCACCTCGAACACTGAAGCTTTCTTT.

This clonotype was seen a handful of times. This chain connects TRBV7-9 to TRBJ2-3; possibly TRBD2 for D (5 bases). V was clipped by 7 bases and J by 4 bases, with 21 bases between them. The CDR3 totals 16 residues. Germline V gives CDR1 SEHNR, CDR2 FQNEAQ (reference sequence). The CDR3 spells CASTHPTREGADTQYF. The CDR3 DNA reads TGTGCCAGCACACACCCCACTCGTGAGGGCGCAGATACGCAGTATTTT.

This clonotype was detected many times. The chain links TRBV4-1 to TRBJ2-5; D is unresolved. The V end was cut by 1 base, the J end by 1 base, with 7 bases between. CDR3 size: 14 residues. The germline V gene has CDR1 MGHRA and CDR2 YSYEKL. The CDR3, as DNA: TGCGCCAGCAGCCAAGGTGGCCCCCAAGAGACCCAGTACTTC. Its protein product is CASSQGGPQETQYF.

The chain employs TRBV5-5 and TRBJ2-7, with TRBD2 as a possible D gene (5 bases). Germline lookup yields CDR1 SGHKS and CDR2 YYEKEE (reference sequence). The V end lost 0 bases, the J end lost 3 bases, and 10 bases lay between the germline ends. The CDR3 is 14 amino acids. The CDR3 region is CASSLALGIYEQYF. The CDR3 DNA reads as TGTGCCAGCAGCTTGGCCCTCGGGATCTACGAGCAGTACTTC.

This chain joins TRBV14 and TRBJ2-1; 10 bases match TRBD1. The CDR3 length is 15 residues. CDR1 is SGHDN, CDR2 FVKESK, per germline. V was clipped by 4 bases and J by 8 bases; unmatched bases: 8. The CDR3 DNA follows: TGTGCCAGCAGCCCGCCGGGACAGGGGAGGGATGAGCAGTTCTTC. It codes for CASSPPGQGRDEQFF.

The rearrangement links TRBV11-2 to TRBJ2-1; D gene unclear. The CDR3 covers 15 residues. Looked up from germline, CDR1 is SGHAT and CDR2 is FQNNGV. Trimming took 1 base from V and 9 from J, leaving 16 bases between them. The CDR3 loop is CASSLASSTGVEQFF. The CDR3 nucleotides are TGTGCCAGCAGCTTAGCTTCTAGTACGGGCGTTGAGCAGTTCTTC. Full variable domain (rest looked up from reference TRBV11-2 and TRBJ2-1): EAGVAQSPRYKIIEKRQSVAFWCNPISGHATLYWYQQILGQGPKLLIQFQNNGVVDDSQLPKDRFSAERLKGVDSTLKIQPAKLEDSAVYLCASSLASSTGVEQFFGPGTRLTVL.

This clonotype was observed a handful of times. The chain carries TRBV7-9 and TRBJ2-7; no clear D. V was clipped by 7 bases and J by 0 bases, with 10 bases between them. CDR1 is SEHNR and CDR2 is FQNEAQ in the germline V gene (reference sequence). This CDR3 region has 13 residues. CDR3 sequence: CASTPSSSYEQYF. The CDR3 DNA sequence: TGTGCCAGCACCCCGTCAAGCTCCTACGAGCAGTACTTC.

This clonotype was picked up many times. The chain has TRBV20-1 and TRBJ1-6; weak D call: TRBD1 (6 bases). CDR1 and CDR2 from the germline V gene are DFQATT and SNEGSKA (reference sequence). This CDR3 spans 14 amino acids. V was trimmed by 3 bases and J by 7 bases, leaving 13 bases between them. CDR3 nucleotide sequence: TGCAGTGCTAGGGAGACTGGGACAAATTCACCCCTCCACTTT. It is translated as CSARETGTNSPLHF.

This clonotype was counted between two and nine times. The CDR3 DNA is TGCAGTGCTAGAGAGGGACAGGGGATTAACTATGGCTACACCTTC. Translation: CSAREGQGINYGYTF. The chain recombines TRBV20-1 with TRBJ1-2, with 10 bases aligning to TRBD1. V was pared by 0 bases and J by 1 base, with 2 bases of the junction left unmatched. The CDR3 sequence is 15 residues long. Per the germline V gene, CDR1 is DFQATT and CDR2 is SNEGSKA (reference sequence).

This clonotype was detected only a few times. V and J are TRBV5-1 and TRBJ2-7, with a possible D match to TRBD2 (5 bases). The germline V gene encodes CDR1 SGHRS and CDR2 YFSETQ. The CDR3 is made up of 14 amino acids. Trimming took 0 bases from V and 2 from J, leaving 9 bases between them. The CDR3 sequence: CASSLVLGAYEQYF. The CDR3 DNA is TGCGCCAGCAGCTTGGTTTTGGGAGCCTACGAGCAGTACTTC.

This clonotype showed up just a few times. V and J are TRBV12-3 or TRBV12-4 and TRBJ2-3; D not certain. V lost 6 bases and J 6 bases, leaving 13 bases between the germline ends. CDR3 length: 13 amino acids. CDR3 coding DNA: TGTGCCAGCAGCCCACGACCGTCTGATACGCAGTATTTT. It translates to CASSPRPSDTQYF.

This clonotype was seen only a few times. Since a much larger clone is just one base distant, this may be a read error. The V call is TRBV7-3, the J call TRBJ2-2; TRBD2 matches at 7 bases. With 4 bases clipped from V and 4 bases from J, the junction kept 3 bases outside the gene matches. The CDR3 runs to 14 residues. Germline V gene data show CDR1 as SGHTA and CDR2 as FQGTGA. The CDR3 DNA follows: TGTGCCAGCAGCTCGGGCGGGGGCACCGGGGAGCTGTTTTTT. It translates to CASSSGGGTGELFF.

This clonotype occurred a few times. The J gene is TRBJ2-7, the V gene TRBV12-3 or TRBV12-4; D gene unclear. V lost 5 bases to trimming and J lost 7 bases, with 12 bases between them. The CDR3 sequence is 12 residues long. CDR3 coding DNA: TGTGCCAGCAGTGCCCGATCTGGTGAGCAGTACTTC. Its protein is CASSARSGEQYF.

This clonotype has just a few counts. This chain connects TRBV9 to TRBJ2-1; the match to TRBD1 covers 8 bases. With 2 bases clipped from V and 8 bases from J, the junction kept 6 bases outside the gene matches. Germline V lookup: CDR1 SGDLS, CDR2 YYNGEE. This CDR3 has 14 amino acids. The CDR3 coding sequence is TGTGCCAGCAGCGTGGGACAGGTTGTGTATGAGCAGTTCTTC. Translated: CASSVGQVVYEQFF.

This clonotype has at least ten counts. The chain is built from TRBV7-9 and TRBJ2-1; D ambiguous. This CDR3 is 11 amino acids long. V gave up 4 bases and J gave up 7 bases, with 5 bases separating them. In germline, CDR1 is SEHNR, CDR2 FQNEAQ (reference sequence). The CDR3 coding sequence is TGTGCCAGCAGCTCCGAGAATGAGCAGTTCTTC. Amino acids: CASSSENEQFF.

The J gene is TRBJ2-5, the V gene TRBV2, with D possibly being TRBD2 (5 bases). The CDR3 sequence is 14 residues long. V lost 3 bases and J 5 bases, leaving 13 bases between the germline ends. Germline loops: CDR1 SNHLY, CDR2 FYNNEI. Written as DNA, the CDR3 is TGTGCCAGCAGTGAGGAGACCGAGGGCGAGACCCAGTACTTC. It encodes CASSEETEGETQYF.

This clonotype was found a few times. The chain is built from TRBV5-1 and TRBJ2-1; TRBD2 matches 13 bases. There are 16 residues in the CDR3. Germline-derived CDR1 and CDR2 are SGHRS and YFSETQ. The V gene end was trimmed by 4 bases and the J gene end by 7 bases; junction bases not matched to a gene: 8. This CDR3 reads CASSTRTSGGWNEQFF. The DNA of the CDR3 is TGCGCCAGCAGCACCCGGACTAGCGGGGGATGGAATGAGCAGTTCTTC.

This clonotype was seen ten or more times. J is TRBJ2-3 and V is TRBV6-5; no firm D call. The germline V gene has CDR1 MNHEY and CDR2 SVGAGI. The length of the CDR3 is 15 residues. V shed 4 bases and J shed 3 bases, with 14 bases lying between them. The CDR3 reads CASSLTGLSTDTQYF. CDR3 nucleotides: TGTGCCAGCAGTTTGACCGGTCTGTCAACAGATACGCAGTATTTT.

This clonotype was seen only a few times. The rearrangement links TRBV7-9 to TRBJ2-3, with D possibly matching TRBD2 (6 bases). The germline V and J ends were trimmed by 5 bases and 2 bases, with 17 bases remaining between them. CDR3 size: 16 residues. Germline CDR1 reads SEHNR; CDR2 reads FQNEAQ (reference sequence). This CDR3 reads CASSPRGARTTDTQYF. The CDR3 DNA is TGTGCCAGCAGCCCGCGGGGAGCACGTACCACAGATACGCAGTATTTT.

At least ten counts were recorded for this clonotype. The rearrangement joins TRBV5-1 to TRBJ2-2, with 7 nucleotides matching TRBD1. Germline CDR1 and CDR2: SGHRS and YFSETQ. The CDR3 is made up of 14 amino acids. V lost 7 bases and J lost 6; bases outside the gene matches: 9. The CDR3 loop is CASHRGMFSGELFF. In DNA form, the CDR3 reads TGCGCCAGCCACAGGGGTATGTTCTCCGGGGAGCTGTTTTTT.

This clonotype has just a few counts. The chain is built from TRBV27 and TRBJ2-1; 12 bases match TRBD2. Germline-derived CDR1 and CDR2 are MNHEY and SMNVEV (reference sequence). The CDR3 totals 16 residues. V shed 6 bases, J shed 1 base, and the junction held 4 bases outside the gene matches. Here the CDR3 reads CASRRTSGASYNEQFF. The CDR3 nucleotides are TGTGCCAGCAGACGGACTAGCGGGGCGTCCTACAATGAGCAGTTCTTC.

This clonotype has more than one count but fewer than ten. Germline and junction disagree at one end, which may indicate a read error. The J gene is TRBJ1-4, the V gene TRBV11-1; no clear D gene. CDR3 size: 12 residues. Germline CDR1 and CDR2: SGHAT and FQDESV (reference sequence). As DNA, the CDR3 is TGTGTCAGCAGCTTAGCGCGTGAAAAACTGTTTTTT. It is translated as CVSSLAREKLFF.

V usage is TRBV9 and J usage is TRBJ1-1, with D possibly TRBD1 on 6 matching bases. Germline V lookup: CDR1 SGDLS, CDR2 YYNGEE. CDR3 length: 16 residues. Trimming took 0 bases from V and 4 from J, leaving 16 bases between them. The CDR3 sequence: CASSVVLGGAPTEAFF. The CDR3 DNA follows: TGTGCCAGCAGCGTAGTGTTGGGGGGGGCCCCCACTGAAGCTTTCTTT.